Each of the 27 T cell receptor beta chains below was sequenced from the same sample in a study of blood T cell repertoires in COVID-19. Data came from immunoSEQ multiplex PCR; TCRdb stores just in-frame clones and leaves some out. The repertoire holds around 120,000 clones, with roughly 90% as singletons. Sequenced: peripheral blood. Every receptor here comes from a woman aged 60-75 years with COVID-19, enrolled during active disease.

The CDR3 sequence: CASSSTTGIFEQYF. CDR3 sequence (DNA): TGTGCCAGCAGCTCGACGACAGGGATCTTCGAGCAGTACTTC. The chain employs TRBV11-2 and TRBJ2-7; 7 bases map to TRBD1. CDR1 and CDR2 from the germline V gene are SGHAT and FQNNGV. V was pared by 4 bases and J by 6 bases, with 9 bases of the junction left unmatched. The CDR3 extends over 14 amino acids.

The chain has TRBV7-3 and TRBJ2-1; TRBD2 is a possible D gene (5 bases). Germline lookup yields CDR1 SGHTA and CDR2 FQGTGA. The CDR3 spans 14 residues. The V gene lost 0 bases and the J gene lost 15 bases, with 18 bases spanning the gap. The CDR3 region has the DNA TGTGCCAGCAGCTTAACGTTCGGGGAGCGGCGATTGTTCTTC. It specifies CASSLTFGERRLFF.

This rearrangement joins TRBV7-9 to TRBJ2-3; 8 bases line up with TRBD1. CDR1 SEHNR and CDR2 FQNEAQ come from the germline V gene (reference sequence). The CDR3 consists of 15 residues. Trimming took 3 bases from V and 7 from J; bases not matched to a gene: 9. DNA for the CDR3: TGTGCCAGCAGCTTGGGCCGCAGGGGGCTGAATACGCAGTATTTT. It codes for CASSLGRRGLNTQYF.

The gene calls are TRBV30 and TRBJ1-2, with 8 bases lining up with TRBD1. This CDR3 contains 13 residues. V was pared by 4 bases and J by 8 bases, with 9 bases of the junction left unmatched. Germline CDR1 GTSNPN, CDR2 SVGIG (reference sequence). This chain's CDR3 is CAWISRTGRGYTF. Written as DNA, the CDR3 is TGTGCCTGGATCTCACGGACAGGGCGCGGCTACACCTTC.

The V and J genes are TRBV6-2 or TRBV6-3 and TRBJ2-7, with D possibly matching TRBD2 (6 bases). Germline V gene sequence: CDR1 MNHEY, CDR2 SVGEGT. The CDR3 runs 14 residues. The V gene lost 6 bases and the J gene lost 0 bases, with 12 bases spanning the gap. CDR3 DNA: TGTGCCAGCAGGCCTCGGGGGTTCTCCTACGAGCAGTACTTC. It codes for CASRPRGFSYEQYF.

The rearrangement links TRBV9 to TRBJ1-2, with 7 bases lining up with TRBD1. CDR3 length: 17 residues. The V gene end was trimmed by 4 bases and the J gene end by 6 bases; junction bases not matched to a gene: 18. Per the germline V gene, CDR1 is SGDLS and CDR2 is YYNGEE. In DNA form, the CDR3 reads TGTGCCAGCAGCCTAAGAGGGTCGGGGGACAGATTCAATGGCTACACCTTC. Amino acids: CASSLRGSGDRFNGYTF.

In this sample, this clone turned up once. This sequence joins TRBV7-9 and TRBJ1-1, with TRBD1 as a possible D gene (5 bases). Trimming removed 5 bases at V and 2 bases at J, with 15 bases between. The CDR3 is made up of 15 amino acids. CDR1 SEHNR and CDR2 FQNEAQ come from the germline V gene (reference sequence). CDR3 amino acids: CASSPRRGDNTEAFF. The DNA of the CDR3 is TGTGCCAGCAGCCCCCGGCGGGGGGATAACACTGAAGCTTTCTTT.

The rearrangement joins TRBV10-3 to TRBJ1-3, with TRBD1 matching 9 bases. This CDR3 has 14 residues. Per germline, CDR1 ENHRY and CDR2 SYGVKD. V lost 4 bases to trimming and J lost 3 bases; unmatched junction nucleotides: 1. CDR3 region: CAISGGQGGNTIYF. CDR3 sequence (DNA): TGTGCCATCAGTGGGGGACAGGGTGGAAACACCATATATTTT.

The V gene is TRBV6-5, the J gene TRBJ1-2, with D possibly matching TRBD1 (6 bases). The V and J ends lost 6 bases and 7 bases respectively, with 15 bases between them. Germline V gene sequence: CDR1 MNHEY, CDR2 SVGAGI. The CDR3 is made up of 13 amino acids. CDR3 sequence reads: CASRSRGEGGYTF. The CDR3 nucleotides are TGTGCCAGCAGGTCCAGGGGAGAGGGTGGCTACACCTTC.

The V and J genes are TRBV30 and TRBJ2-5, with a weak D call TRBD1 (5 bases). The CDR3 consists of 13 residues. V lost 1 base and J lost 1, with 7 bases in between. CDR1 GTSNPN and CDR2 SVGIG come from the germline V gene (reference sequence). The DNA for the CDR3 is TGTGCCTGGAGTGGGACACCCCAAGAGACCCAGTACTTC. Protein: CAWSGTPQETQYF.

The chain is built from TRBV18 and TRBJ2-5; no definite D call. V dropped 2 bases and J dropped 4 bases, with 17 bases sitting between them. CDR1 is KGHSH and CDR2 is LQKENI in the germline V gene. This CDR3 region has 16 residues. The CDR3 nucleotides read TGTGCCAGCTCACCAGAGGCGGAAGTGGCTGGAGAGACCCAGTACTTC. This sequence encodes CASSPEAEVAGETQYF.

The genes are TRBV6-5 and TRBJ2-5; 9 nucleotides agree with TRBD2. V was pared by 6 bases and J by 4 bases, with 6 bases of the junction left unmatched. This CDR3 contains 14 residues. CDR1 and CDR2 (germline): MNHEY, SVGAGI. CDR3 DNA: TGTGCCAGCAGGGTAGCGGGGGCCGGAGAGACCCAGTACTTC. The encoded protein is CASRVAGAGETQYF.

This clone has only one observation. The genes are TRBV5-4 and TRBJ2-1; possible D gene TRBD1, 6 bases. Germline loops: CDR1 SGHNT, CDR2 YYREEE (reference sequence). This CDR3 is built from 16 residues. V lost 0 bases to trimming and J lost 0 bases, with 10 bases between them. CDR3 sequence: CASSLDGDNSYNEQFF. The CDR3, as DNA: TGTGCCAGCAGCTTGGACGGGGACAACTCCTACAATGAGCAGTTCTTC.

The chain combines TRBV4-1 with TRBJ2-3; 9 bases agree with TRBD2. V shed 1 base and J 4 bases; nucleotides not matched to a gene: 6. The CDR3 runs 16 residues. Germline loops: CDR1 MGHRA, CDR2 YSYEKL. This CDR3 is CASSQVPAGGPDTQYF. The CDR3 nucleotides are TGCGCCAGCAGCCAAGTCCCCGCGGGGGGGCCAGATACGCAGTATTTT.

The V call is TRBV18, the J call TRBJ1-4; D may be TRBD1 (6 bases). The CDR3 runs 17 residues. V dropped 1 base and J dropped 8 bases, with 20 bases sitting between them. Germline CDR1 KGHSH, CDR2 LQKENI. CDR3: CASSPLGGQGRREKLFF. CDR3 coding DNA: TGTGCCAGCTCACCACTCGGGGGGCAGGGCCGACGAGAAAAACTGTTTTTT.

The chain recombines TRBV5-1 with TRBJ1-1; the D gene is possibly TRBD1 (5 bases). Germline CDR1 and CDR2: SGHRS and YFSETQ. CDR3 length equals 13 residues. V was cut by 4 bases and J by 3 bases, with 10 bases left in between. The CDR3 nucleotides read TGCGCCAGCAGCACGACAGCCCACACTGAAGCTTTCTTT. Protein sequence: CASSTTAHTEAFF.

This clone was found once. The chain recombines TRBV9 with TRBJ1-1; D not certain. Trimming took 0 bases from V and 5 from J, leaving 11 bases between them. The germline V gene has CDR1 SGDLS and CDR2 YYNGEE. There are 14 residues in the CDR3. The CDR3 DNA is TGTGCCAGCAGCGTAGTGTTGGGCAGTACTGAAGCTTTCTTT. Translating gives CASSVVLGSTEAFF.

This chain uses TRBV27 with TRBJ1-1, with D unclear. V was cut by 8 bases and J by 9 bases, with 22 bases left in between. The CDR3 is 14 amino acids. Looked up from germline, CDR1 is MNHEY and CDR2 is SMNVEV (reference sequence). The DNA of the CDR3 is TGTGCCAGCCACCGTTCAACAGCCTACCCTCAAGCTTTCTTT. Translating gives CASHRSTAYPQAFF.

The chain combines TRBV18 with TRBJ2-7, with D possibly TRBD2 on 5 matching bases. Between the trimmed V and J ends, which lost 3 bases and 3 bases, there was a span of 15 bases. CDR1 and CDR2 from the germline V gene are KGHSH and LQKENI. This CDR3 comprises 15 residues. The CDR3 sequence is CASSPSAGQYYEQYF. The CDR3 DNA reads TGTGCCAGCTCACCTAGCGCCGGGCAGTACTACGAGCAGTACTTC. Filled out from reference TRBV18 and TRBJ2-7, the complete variable domain reads NAGVMQNPRHLVRRRGQEARLRCSPMKGHSHVYWYRQLPEEGLKFMVYLQKENIIDESGMPKERFSAEFPKEGPSILRIQQVVRGDSAAYFCASSPSAGQYYEQYFGPGTRLTVT.

The chain links TRBV9 to TRBJ2-3; 11 bases match TRBD2. V dropped 3 bases and J dropped 4; count of bases not matched to a gene: 7. The CDR3 contains 16 residues. In germline, CDR1 is SGDLS, CDR2 YYNGEE. CDR3 bases: TGTGCCAGCAGCGAGGCTAGCGGGGGGAACGCAGATACGCAGTATTTT. Its translation: CASSEASGGNADTQYF.

The count of this clone is one. The gene calls are TRBV6-5 and TRBJ2-5, with D tentatively TRBD1 (6 bases). The germline CDR1 and CDR2 sequences are MNHEY and SVGAGI. The V end lost 6 bases, the J end lost 5 bases, and 13 bases lay between the germline ends. This CDR3 is built from 13 residues. The CDR3 DNA reads as TGTGCCAGCAGACAGGGTCCCGAGGAGACCCAGTACTTC. This encodes CASRQGPEETQYF.

This clone was seen only a few times. The chain uses TRBV4-3 and TRBJ1-1, with D hard to call. The CDR3 covers 15 residues. Germline loops: CDR1 LGHNA, CDR2 YSLEER. Trimming removed 4 bases at V and 5 bases at J, with 17 bases between. The CDR3 loop reads CASSLGRTQRTEAFF. CDR3 nucleotide sequence: TGCGCCAGCAGCCTAGGACGGACCCAGCGGACTGAAGCTTTCTTT.

V usage is TRBV14 and J usage is TRBJ1-2; 7 positions match TRBD1. This CDR3 has 15 amino acids. Trimming at V came to 4 bases and at J to 4 bases, leaving 9 bases not matched to a gene. Looked up from germline, CDR1 is SGHDN and CDR2 is FVKESK. The CDR3 region is CASSLNRDSFYGYTF. In DNA, the CDR3 is TGTGCCAGCAGCCTTAACCGGGACAGCTTCTATGGCTACACCTTC.

The genes are TRBV25-1 and TRBJ1-1; TRBD1 agrees at 7 bases. The V gene's germline CDR1 is MGHDK and CDR2 SYGVNS. The CDR3 runs to 16 residues. The junction had 5 bases not matched to a gene; V was cut back by 0 bases and J by 1 base. The CDR3: CASSEYGGQKNTEAFF. The CDR3 DNA is TGTGCCAGCAGTGAATACGGGGGACAGAAGAACACTGAAGCTTTCTTT.

The chain joins TRBV5-1 to TRBJ1-1; D may be TRBD1 (6 bases). This CDR3 has 13 residues. With 6 bases removed from V and 0 bases from J, the gap between germline ends came to 9 bases. The germline V gene encodes CDR1 SGHRS and CDR2 YFSETQ. CDR3 sequence reads: CASKRQVNTEAFF. The CDR3 DNA sequence: TGCGCCAGCAAACGACAGGTGAACACTGAAGCTTTCTTT.

The chain joins TRBV5-4 to TRBJ1-1; D is ambiguous. The V and J ends lost 4 bases and 0 bases respectively, with 10 bases between them. Germline V CDR1 and CDR2: SGHNT, YYREEE (reference sequence). The CDR3 totals 14 residues. CDR3 sequence reads: CASSVRVMNTEAFF. CDR3 nucleotide sequence: TGTGCCAGCAGCGTACGGGTCATGAACACTGAAGCTTTCTTT.

The genes are TRBV5-1 and TRBJ2-3, with D possibly matching TRBD2 (6 bases). The CDR3 length is 15 residues. The germline V gene has CDR1 SGHRS and CDR2 YFSETQ. Trimming shortened V by 4 bases and J by 1 base, and 13 bases separated the two germline ends. The CDR3 coding sequence is TGCGCCAGCAGCCGCCGGGACTTTCGCACAGATACGCAGTATTTT. Translating gives CASSRRDFRTDTQYF. Variable domain in full (rest from reference TRBV5-1 and TRBJ2-3): KAGVTQTPRYLIKTRGQQVTLSCSPISGHRSVSWYQQTPGQGLQFLFEYFSETQRNKGNFPGRFSGRQFSNSRSEMNVSTLELGDSALYLCASSRRDFRTDTQYFGPGTRLTVL.